The clone carrying this T cell receptor beta chain has only one observation. Assay used: immunoSEQ multiplex PCR; TCRdb lists only in-frame clones, some missing. Of about 2.1 million clones detected, about 93% appear once; the ten largest clones hold about 1.7%. This record comes from a study of shared clonotypes between healthy human individuals. Trimming removed 6 bases from V and 4 bases from J, with 16 bases in between. The CDR3 contains 15 residues. Per germline, CDR1 MDHEN and CDR2 SYDVKM. Naive CD8 cells lacked CD45RO and underwent positive selection for CCR7, leaving out terminally differentiated effector memory CD45RA+ cells.

Sequencing input: naive CD8+ T cells from PBMCs. The chain joins TRBV28 to TRBJ2-1; tentative D call: TRBD1 (5 bases). The source of this sequence is a man aged 18 to 35 in good health. Some clones in this sample may be carry-over from other donors' samples. The CDR3 loop is CASSPRAPQYNEQFF. In DNA, the CDR3 is TGTGCCAGCAGCCCCAGGGCACCACAATACAATGAGCAGTTCTTC.